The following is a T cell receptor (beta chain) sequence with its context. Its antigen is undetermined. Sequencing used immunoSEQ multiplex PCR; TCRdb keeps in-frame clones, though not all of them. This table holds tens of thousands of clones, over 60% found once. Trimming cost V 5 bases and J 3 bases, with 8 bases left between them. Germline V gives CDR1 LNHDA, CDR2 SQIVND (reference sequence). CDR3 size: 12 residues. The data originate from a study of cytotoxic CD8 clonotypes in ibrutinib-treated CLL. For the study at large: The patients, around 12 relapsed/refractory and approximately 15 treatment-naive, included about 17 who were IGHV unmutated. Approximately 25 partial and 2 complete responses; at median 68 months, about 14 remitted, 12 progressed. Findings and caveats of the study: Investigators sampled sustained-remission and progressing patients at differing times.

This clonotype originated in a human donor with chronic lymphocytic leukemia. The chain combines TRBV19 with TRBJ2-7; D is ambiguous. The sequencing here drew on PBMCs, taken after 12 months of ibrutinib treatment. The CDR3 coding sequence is TGTGCCAGTAGTTTCCAGAACTACGAGCAGTACTTC. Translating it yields CASSFQNYEQYF.